This entry lists 23 T cell receptor beta chains sequenced from one sample in a study of blood T cell repertoires in COVID-19. Assay: immunoSEQ multiplex PCR; the TCRdb copy retains only in-frame clones and omits some. The sample lists 400,000 to 450,000 clones; about nine tenths were seen once. The material sequenced was peripheral blood. These TCRs come from a woman younger than 45 with active or convalescent COVID-19.

The chain joins TRBV7-8 to TRBJ1-4; D not certain. The V gene lost 2 bases and the J gene lost 5 bases, with 9 bases spanning the gap. The CDR3 extends over 14 amino acids. Germline V gene lookup returns CDR1 SGHVS and CDR2 FQNEAQ. The CDR3 reads CASSLYSTNEKLFF. The DNA for the CDR3 is TGTGCCAGCAGCTTATATAGTACGAATGAAAAACTGTTTTTT. Together with reference TRBV7-8 and TRBJ1-4, the CDR3 gives the full variable domain: GAGVSQSPRYKVAKRGQDVALRCDPISGHVSLFWYQQALGQGPEFLTYFQNEAQLDKSGLPSDRFFAERPEGSVSTLKIQRTQQEDSAVYLCASSLYSTNEKLFFGSGTQLSVL.

The rearrangement links TRBV15 to TRBJ1-5, with 7 bases fitting TRBD1. CDR1 is LNHNV, CDR2 YYDKDF, per germline (reference sequence). V was clipped by 0 bases and J by 5 bases; unmatched bases: 7. The CDR3 length is 16 residues. In DNA form, the CDR3 reads TGTGCCACCAGCAGAGACCGGACAGGTCGGGATCAGCCCCAGCATTTT. Translation: CATSRDRTGRDQPQHF.

The chain couples TRBV18 to TRBJ2-2; the D gene is possibly TRBD1 (6 bases). CDR1 KGHSH and CDR2 LQKENI come from the germline V gene. V lost 0 bases, J lost 6 bases, and 14 bases lay in between. This CDR3 is built from 16 residues. The CDR3 sequence is CASSPPSGAVAGELFF. In DNA form, the CDR3 reads TGTGCCAGCTCACCACCGTCAGGGGCCGTCGCCGGGGAGCTGTTTTTT.

This chain links TRBV7-8 with TRBJ2-7; TRBD2 matches 12 bases. V was pared by 3 bases and J by 2 bases, with 5 bases of the junction left unmatched. There are 16 residues in the CDR3. The germline V gene has CDR1 SGHVS and CDR2 FQNEAQ. The CDR3 bases are TGTGCCAGCAGCTTGACTAGCGGGGGCCAAACCTACGAGCAGTACTTC. Amino acids: CASSLTSGGQTYEQYF.

The chain recombines TRBV5-7 with TRBJ1-6; D perhaps matches TRBD1 (5 bases). TRBV5-7 is noted as an ORF with a role that remains uncertain. With 0 bases removed from V and 13 bases from J, the gap between germline ends came to 11 bases. This CDR3 has 13 residues. The CDR3 DNA sequence: TGTGCCAGCAGCTTGGGGGCAGGGAGGCCCCTCCACTTT. The encoded protein is CASSLGAGRPLHF.

The chain joins TRBV5-1 to TRBJ2-3; the match to TRBD2 covers 7 bases. The germline CDR1 and CDR2 sequences are SGHRS and YFSETQ. The trim removed 4 bases at V and 4 bases at J, leaving 9 bases unmatched. The CDR3 is 15 residues long. The CDR3 DNA follows: TGCGCCAGCAGCGTCGCCGCGGGAGTCCCAGATACGCAGTATTTT. This gives the protein CASSVAAGVPDTQYF.

This clone was counted a few times. This sequence joins TRBV29-1 and TRBJ1-2, with D tentatively TRBD1 (6 bases). V was shortened by 3 bases and J by 0 bases, with 14 bases between the two germline ends. The CDR3 is 15 amino acids. CDR1 SQVTM and CDR2 ANQGSEA come from the germline V gene. The DNA for the CDR3 is TGCAGCGTTGAGCAACGGGACACCTCTAACTATGGCTACACCTTC. Translated: CSVEQRDTSNYGYTF. Variable domain in full (rest from reference TRBV29-1 and TRBJ1-2): SAVISQKPSRDICQRGTSLTIQCQVDSQVTMMFWYRQQPGQSLTLIATANQGSEATYESGFVIDKFPISRPNLTFSTLTVSNMSPEDSSIYLCSVEQRDTSNYGYTFGSGTRLTVV.

This clone was seen just once. The CDR3 is CASFRDRDDTEAFF. CDR3 nucleotides: TGTGCCAGTTTCCGGGACAGGGATGACACTGAAGCTTTCTTT. V usage is TRBV27 and J usage is TRBJ1-1; the match to TRBD1 covers 9 bases. Germline loops: CDR1 MNHEY, CDR2 SMNVEV (reference sequence). The J segment lost 3 bases and the V segment lost 9 bases, leaving 8 bases of the junction unmatched. The CDR3 runs to 14 residues.

The chain carries TRBV11-3 and TRBJ2-1; D is uncertain. Germline lookup yields CDR1 SGHNT and CDR2 YENEEA. V dropped 1 base and J dropped 3 bases, with 7 bases sitting between them. The CDR3 loop spans 14 amino acids. This chain's CDR3 is CASSLGWSYNEQFF. CDR3 in DNA: TGTGCCAGCAGCTTAGGGTGGAGCTACAATGAGCAGTTCTTC. Based on the CDR3 plus reference TRBV11-3 and TRBJ2-1, the full variable domain is EAGVVQSPRYKIIEKKQPVAFWCNPISGHNTLYWYLQNLGQGPELLIRYENEEAVDDSQLPKDRFSAERLKGVDSTLKIQPAELGDSAVYLCASSLGWSYNEQFFGPGTRLTVL.

The rearrangement joins TRBV7-9 to TRBJ2-1; 9 bases match TRBD2. This CDR3 has 19 amino acids. The V segment lost 1 base and the J segment 4 bases; nucleotides outside the gene matches: 14. Per the germline V gene, CDR1 is SEHNR and CDR2 is FQNEAQ (reference sequence). CDR3 region: CASSLVPPGASGKYNEQFF. DNA of the CDR3: TGTGCCAGCAGCTTAGTCCCCCCCGGGGCTAGCGGGAAGTACAATGAGCAGTTCTTC.

The chain employs TRBV7-9 and TRBJ1-2; weak D call: TRBD1 (6 bases). Germline loops: CDR1 SEHNR, CDR2 FQNEAQ (reference sequence). V was pared by 5 bases and J by 4 bases, with 14 bases between. The CDR3 spans 14 residues. CDR3: CASSPQGLVYGYTF. The CDR3 DNA is TGTGCCAGCAGCCCTCAGGGGCTAGTCTATGGCTACACCTTC.

This chain links TRBV3-1 (or the pseudogene TRBV3-2) with TRBJ1-1; D is unresolved. This CDR3 is built from 12 residues. Germline CDR1 is LGHDT and CDR2 is YNNKEL (reference sequence). V was clipped by 4 bases and J by 11 bases, with 14 bases between them. In DNA form, the CDR3 reads TGTGCCAGCAGCCCCACCCCCGGTCGGGCTTTCTTT. It specifies CASSPTPGRAFF.

This chain connects TRBV9 to TRBJ1-5, with D unresolved. From germline, CDR1 is SGDLS and CDR2 YYNGEE. V was trimmed by 7 bases and J by 3 bases, leaving 5 bases between them. This CDR3 comprises 11 residues. In DNA form, the CDR3 reads TGTGCCAGCGGACTCAATCAGCCCCAGCATTTT. Its translation is CASGLNQPQHF.

The chain has TRBV19 and TRBJ2-1, with D possibly being TRBD2 (5 bases). V was cut by 5 bases and J by 4 bases, with 6 bases left in between. The CDR3 is 12 residues long. Looked up from germline, CDR1 is LNHDA and CDR2 is SQIVND (reference sequence). The CDR3 region has the DNA TGTGCCAGTAGTGGCGGGTACAATGAGCAGTTCTTC. Translated: CASSGGYNEQFF.

The rearrangement uses TRBV28 and TRBJ1-2, with 8 bases that match TRBD1. Germline V CDR1 and CDR2: MDHEN, SYDVKM. CDR3 length equals 13 residues. Losses at the gene ends were 6 bases for V and 8 bases for J; bases not matched to a gene: 8. The CDR3 loop reads CASSEQGVKGYTF. DNA of the CDR3: TGTGCCAGCAGCGAACAGGGGGTGAAGGGCTACACCTTC.

The chain joins TRBV28 to TRBJ2-5, with TRBD1 identical over 9 bases. Germline values: CDR1 MDHEN, CDR2 SYDVKM. J gave up 5 bases and V 6 bases, and 7 bases lay outside the gene matches. The CDR3 is 14 residues long. As DNA, the CDR3 is TGTGCCAGCAGCTTCGGACAGGGGTCGGAGACCCAGTACTTC. Protein: CASSFGQGSETQYF.

The CDR3 DNA reads TGTGCCAGCAGCCCACTCGAGGGCGGCAATCAGCCCCAGCATTTT. As protein: CASSPLEGGNQPQHF. The chain has TRBV7-6 and TRBJ1-5; D not certain. Deletions cut 5 bases from V and 2 bases from J, with 13 bases between. Looked up from germline, CDR1 is SGHVS and CDR2 is FNYEAQ. The CDR3 contains 15 residues.

The chain has TRBV28 and TRBJ1-1, with TRBD1 matching 8 bases. The ends lost 2 bases at V and 7 bases at J; junction bases unmatched: 0. Germline-derived CDR1 and CDR2 are MDHEN and SYDVKM. CDR3 length equals 12 residues. DNA of the CDR3: TGTGCCAGCAGTTTAGGGACAGGTGAAGCTTTCTTT. Translated: CASSLGTGEAFF.

The CDR3 sequence is CASSPTLHSNQPQHF. CDR3 nucleotide sequence: TGTGCCAGCAGCCCGACACTTCATAGCAATCAGCCCCAGCATTTT. The J gene is TRBJ1-5, the V gene TRBV6-5; D ambiguous. V was trimmed by 6 bases and J by 0 bases, leaving 12 bases between them. The CDR3 length is 15 residues. Germline V gene data show CDR1 as MNHEY and CDR2 as SVGAGI.

The rearrangement links TRBV28 to TRBJ1-2, with TRBD1 matching 8 bases. The CDR3 sequence is 15 residues long. Trimming took 5 bases from V and 3 from J; bases not matched to a gene: 8. The V gene's germline CDR1 is MDHEN and CDR2 SYDVKM. The CDR3: CASSTGQGPHYGYTF. CDR3 nucleotide sequence: TGTGCCAGCAGTACAGGACAGGGTCCCCACTATGGCTACACCTTC.

The chain combines TRBV15 with TRBJ1-2; a possible D gene is TRBD1 (5 bases). V dropped 3 bases and J dropped 2 bases, with 7 bases sitting between them. The CDR3 spans 13 residues. Germline lookup yields CDR1 LNHNV and CDR2 YYDKDF (reference sequence). CDR3 coding DNA: TGTGCCACCAGCAGGGACATCAACTATGGCTACACCTTC. Translation: CATSRDINYGYTF.

This chain uses TRBV6-5 with TRBJ2-3; 7 bases agree with TRBD2. This CDR3 spans 13 amino acids. In germline, CDR1 is MNHEY, CDR2 SVGAGI. The V segment lost 8 bases and the J segment 5 bases; nucleotides outside the gene matches: 7. The CDR3 region has the DNA TGTGCCAGCCAAACGGGAGGCAGAGATACGCAGTATTTT. Protein product: CASQTGGRDTQYF.

The chain recombines TRBV19 with TRBJ2-7; 9 bases are a match to TRBD2. Germline loops: CDR1 LNHDA, CDR2 SQIVND (reference sequence). V dropped 2 bases and J dropped 1; count of bases not matched to a gene: 3. CDR3 length: 15 amino acids. The CDR3 nucleotides read TGTGCCAGTAGTATACAGCTAGCGGGGTCCTACGAGCAGTACTTC. Residues: CASSIQLAGSYEQYF. Using reference TRBV19 and TRBJ2-7 for the parts outside the CDR3, the full variable domain is DGGITQSPKYLFRKEGQNVTLSCEQNLNHDAMYWYRQDPGQGLRLIYYSQIVNDFQKGDIAEGYSVSREKKESFPLTVTSAQKNPTAFYLCASSIQLAGSYEQYFGPGTRLTVT.